Below are 8 T cell receptor beta chains sequenced from a single sample in a study of CD8 T cells in ankylosing spondylitis. TCRdb reanalysed the 5' RACE reads using MiXCR and keeps one entry per CDR3 protein. The sample lists 100,000 to 150,000 distinct CDR3 sequences; roughly 18% were seen once. Study results and limitations: Made up of eight highly homologous variants, a TCR beta motif appeared characteristic of ankylosing spondylitis blood.

What these receptors recognize is not known. Sequences were obtained from blood, either unsorted or a sorted T cell fraction (not recorded which). These receptors originate from a male donor with ankylosing spondylitis.

The sample holds a few counts of this clonotype. This chain joins TRBV12-3 or TRBV12-4 and TRBJ1-2; D uncertain. The CDR3 runs to 13 residues. V was cut by 2 bases and J by 1 base, with 5 bases left in between. For the CDR3, the DNA is TGTGCCAGCAGTTTAATAGTTAACTATGGCTACACCTTC. It translates to CASSLIVNYGYTF.

This clonotype was seen repeatedly, ten times or more. The chain employs TRBV7-9 and TRBJ2-3, with D possibly TRBD1 on 5 matching bases. The V end lost 5 bases, the J end lost 5 bases, and 11 bases lay between the germline ends. The CDR3 runs 13 residues. Germline V gene lookup returns CDR1 SEHNR and CDR2 FQNEAQ (reference sequence). The CDR3, as DNA: TGTGCCAGCAGCCTAGGGGCCGGAGATACGCAGTATTTT. This gives the protein CASSLGAGDTQYF.

This clonotype appeared a few times. The J gene is TRBJ2-7, the V gene TRBV27, with D tentatively TRBD2 (5 bases). CDR1 is MNHEY and CDR2 is SMNVEV in the germline V gene (reference sequence). This CDR3 is 17 amino acids long. Trimming removed 2 bases from V and 4 bases from J, with 21 bases in between. Written as DNA, the CDR3 is TGTGCCAGCAGTTTAAAGGGAGCCAACCAAGTTGGGTACGAGCAGTACTTC. Protein product: CASSLKGANQVGYEQYF.

This clonotype occurred a few times. The chain carries TRBV9 and TRBJ2-7, with 8 positions matching TRBD1. V lost 3 bases, J lost 5 bases, and 10 bases stayed unmatched. The germline gives CDR1 SGDLS, CDR2 YYNGEE. The length of the CDR3 is 15 residues. The CDR3 here is CASSGRTGFGHEQYF. The CDR3 region has the DNA TGTGCCAGCAGCGGAAGGACAGGGTTTGGCCACGAGCAGTACTTC.

By share, this clonotype counts as medium-sized. This sequence joins TRBV7-3 and TRBJ1-1; D is uncertain. The CDR3 has 13 amino acids. From germline, CDR1 is SGHTA and CDR2 FQGTGA. The germline V and J ends were trimmed by 3 bases and 3 bases, with 8 bases remaining between them. DNA of the CDR3: TGTGCCAGCAGCTTTGGTGGGGACACTGAAGCTTTCTTT. Residues: CASSFGGDTEAFF. Variable domain in full (rest from reference TRBV7-3 and TRBJ1-1): GAGVSQTPSNKVTEKGKYVELRCDPISGHTALYWYRQSLGQGPEFLIYFQGTGAADDSGLPNDRFFAVRPEGSVSTLKIQRTERGDSAVYLCASSFGGDTEAFFGQGTRLTVV.

This chain connects TRBV29-1 to TRBJ2-7, with TRBD1 matching 7 bases. V trimming: 6 bases; J trimming: 6 bases; junction bases outside the gene matches: 11. The CDR3 contains 13 residues. CDR1 and CDR2 from the germline V gene are SQVTM and ANQGSEA. The CDR3 bases are TGCAGCGTCATGACAGGGAGTCACTTCGAGCAGTACTTC. Protein product: CSVMTGSHFEQYF.

This sequence joins TRBV28 and TRBJ1-1; no reliable D call. The ends were cut back, 4 bases at V and 6 bases at J, with 6 bases in the middle. Germline values: CDR1 MDHEN, CDR2 SYDVKM. The CDR3 is 11 amino acids. The CDR3 is CASSYIAEAFF. CDR3 bases: TGTGCCAGCAGTTATATCGCTGAAGCTTTCTTT.

The chain couples TRBV2 to TRBJ2-5; a weak D match, TRBD1 (6 bases). The CDR3 runs to 17 residues. Germline CDR1 reads SNHLY; CDR2 reads FYNNEI. V lost 3 bases, J lost 5 bases, and 22 bases lay in between. CDR3 sequence (DNA): TGTGCCAGCAGTGAGGTCTTGGTTTGGGGGACAATGGAGACCCAGTACTTC. It specifies CASSEVLVWGTMETQYF.